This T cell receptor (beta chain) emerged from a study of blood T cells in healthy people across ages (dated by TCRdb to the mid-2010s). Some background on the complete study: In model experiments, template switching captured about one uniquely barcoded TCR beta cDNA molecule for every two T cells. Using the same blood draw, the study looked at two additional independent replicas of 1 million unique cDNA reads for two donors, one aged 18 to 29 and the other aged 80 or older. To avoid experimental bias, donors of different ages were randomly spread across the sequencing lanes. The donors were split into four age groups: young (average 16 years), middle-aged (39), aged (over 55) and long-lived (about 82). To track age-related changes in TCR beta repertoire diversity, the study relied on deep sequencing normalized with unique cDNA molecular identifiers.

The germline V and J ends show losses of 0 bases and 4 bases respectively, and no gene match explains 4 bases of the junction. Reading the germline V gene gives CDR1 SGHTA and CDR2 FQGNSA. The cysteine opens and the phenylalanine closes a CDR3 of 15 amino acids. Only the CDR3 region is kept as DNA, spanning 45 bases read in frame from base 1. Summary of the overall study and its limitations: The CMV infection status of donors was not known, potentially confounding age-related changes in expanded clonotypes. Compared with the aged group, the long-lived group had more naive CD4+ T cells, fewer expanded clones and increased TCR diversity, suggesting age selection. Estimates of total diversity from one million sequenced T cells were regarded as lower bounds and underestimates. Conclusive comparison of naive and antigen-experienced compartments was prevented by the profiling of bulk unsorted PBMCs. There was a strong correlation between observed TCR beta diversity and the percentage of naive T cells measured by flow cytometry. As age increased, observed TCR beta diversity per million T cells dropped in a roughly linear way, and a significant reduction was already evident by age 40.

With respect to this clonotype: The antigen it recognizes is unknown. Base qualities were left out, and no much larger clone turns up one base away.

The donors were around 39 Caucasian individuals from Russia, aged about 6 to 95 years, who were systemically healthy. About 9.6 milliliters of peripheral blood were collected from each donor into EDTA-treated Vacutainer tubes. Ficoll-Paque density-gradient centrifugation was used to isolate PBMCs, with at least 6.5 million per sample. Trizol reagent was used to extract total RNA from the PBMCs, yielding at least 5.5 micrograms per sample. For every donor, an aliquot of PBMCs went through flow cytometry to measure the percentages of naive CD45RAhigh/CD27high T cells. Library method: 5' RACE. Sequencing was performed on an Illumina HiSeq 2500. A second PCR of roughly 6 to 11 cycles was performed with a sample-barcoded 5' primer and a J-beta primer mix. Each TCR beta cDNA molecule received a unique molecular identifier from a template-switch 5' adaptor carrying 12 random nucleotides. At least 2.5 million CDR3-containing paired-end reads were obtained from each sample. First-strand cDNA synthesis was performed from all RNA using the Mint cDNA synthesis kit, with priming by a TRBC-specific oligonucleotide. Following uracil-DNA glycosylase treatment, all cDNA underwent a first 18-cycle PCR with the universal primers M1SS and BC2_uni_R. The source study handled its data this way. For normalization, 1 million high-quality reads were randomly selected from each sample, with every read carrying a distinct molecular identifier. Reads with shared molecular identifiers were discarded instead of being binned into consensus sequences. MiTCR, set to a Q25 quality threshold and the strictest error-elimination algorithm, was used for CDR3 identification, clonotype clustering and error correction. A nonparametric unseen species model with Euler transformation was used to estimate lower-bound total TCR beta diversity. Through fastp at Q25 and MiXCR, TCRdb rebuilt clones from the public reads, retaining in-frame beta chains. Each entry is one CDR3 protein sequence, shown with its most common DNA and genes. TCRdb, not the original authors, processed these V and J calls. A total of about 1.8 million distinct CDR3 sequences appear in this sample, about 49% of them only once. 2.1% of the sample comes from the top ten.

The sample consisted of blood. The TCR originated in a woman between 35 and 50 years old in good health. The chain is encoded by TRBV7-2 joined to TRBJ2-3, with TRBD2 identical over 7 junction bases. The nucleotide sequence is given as TGTGCCAGCAGCTTAGCGGGGGGGAATGCAGATACGCAGTATTTT. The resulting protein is CASSLAGGNADTQYF.